This T cell receptor (beta chain) came from a study of identical twins. One entry per CDR3 protein results from TCRdb running MiXCR on the 5' RACE reads. The data contain about 690,000 distinct CDR3 sequences, 5.5% to 6.5% of them singletons. Per germline, CDR1 MGHDK and CDR2 SYGVNS. The CDR3 runs to 14 residues. The V and J ends lost 6 bases and 2 bases respectively, with 13 bases between them. This clonotype occurred many times. The TCR originated in a man aged 18 to 30 in good health. V and J are TRBV25-1 and TRBJ1-1; possible D gene TRBD1, 5 bases. The source material was naive T cells sorted from blood. Here the CDR3 reads CASRGVGGNTEAFF. CDR3 sequence (DNA): TGTGCCAGCAGGGGGGTCGGGGGTAACACTGAAGCTTTCTTT.